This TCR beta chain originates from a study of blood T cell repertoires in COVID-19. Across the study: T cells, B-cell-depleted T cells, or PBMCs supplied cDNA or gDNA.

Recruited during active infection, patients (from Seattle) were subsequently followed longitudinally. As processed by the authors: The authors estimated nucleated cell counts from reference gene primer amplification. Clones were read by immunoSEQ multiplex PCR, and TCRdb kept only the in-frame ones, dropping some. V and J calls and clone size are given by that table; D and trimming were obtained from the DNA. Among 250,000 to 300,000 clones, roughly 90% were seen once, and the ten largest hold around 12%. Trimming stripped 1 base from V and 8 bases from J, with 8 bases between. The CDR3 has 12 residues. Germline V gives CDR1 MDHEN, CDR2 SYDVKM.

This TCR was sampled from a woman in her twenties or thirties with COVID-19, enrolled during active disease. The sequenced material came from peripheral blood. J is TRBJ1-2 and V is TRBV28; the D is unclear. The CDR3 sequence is CASSLSGIGYTF. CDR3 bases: TGTGCCAGCAGTTTATCCGGGATAGGCTACACCTTC.